This TCR beta chain was identified in a study of blood T cell repertoires in COVID-19. Study-wide background: Specimens from acute and convalescent COVID-19 originated in the United States, Italy and Spain.

This clone was detected a few times. The assay was immunoSEQ multiplex PCR, and TCRdb's table has in-frame clones only and misses some. The sample lists roughly 200,000 clones; 80% to 85% were seen once. One Seattle source followed patients from active infection through their disease course. Germline V gene lookup returns CDR1 KGHSH and CDR2 LQKENI. The CDR3 sequence is 15 residues long. Trimming left V 6 bases short and J 7 bases short, with 18 bases between. This chain connects TRBV18 to TRBJ1-4; TRBD1 might be the D (6 bases). The sequence derives from a woman of 80 years or more with COVID-19, enrolled during active disease. Sequencing used peripheral blood. The CDR3 DNA reads TGTGCCAGCTCTCGAGACAGGTCGTTAGCTGAAAAACTGTTTTTT. Amino acids: CASSRDRSLAEKLFF.